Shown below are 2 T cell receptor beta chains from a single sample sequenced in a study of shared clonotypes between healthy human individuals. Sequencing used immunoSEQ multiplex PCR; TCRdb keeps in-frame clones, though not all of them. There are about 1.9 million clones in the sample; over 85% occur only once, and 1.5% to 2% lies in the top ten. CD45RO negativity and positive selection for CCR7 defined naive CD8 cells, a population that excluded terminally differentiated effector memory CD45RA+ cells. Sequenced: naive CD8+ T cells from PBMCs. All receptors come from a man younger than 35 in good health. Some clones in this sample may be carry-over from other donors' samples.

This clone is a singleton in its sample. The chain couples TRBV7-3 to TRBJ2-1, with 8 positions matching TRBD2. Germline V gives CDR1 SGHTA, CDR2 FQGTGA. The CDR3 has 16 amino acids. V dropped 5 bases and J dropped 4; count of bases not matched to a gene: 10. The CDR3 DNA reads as TGTGCCAGCAGCCTGACGCGAGCGGGAGATTACAATGAGCAGTTCTTC. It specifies CASSLTRAGDYNEQFF.

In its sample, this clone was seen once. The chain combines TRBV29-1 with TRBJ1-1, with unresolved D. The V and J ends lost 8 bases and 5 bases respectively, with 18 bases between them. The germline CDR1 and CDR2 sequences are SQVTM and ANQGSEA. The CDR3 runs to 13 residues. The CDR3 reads CSQCEGEETEAFF. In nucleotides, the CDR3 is TGCAGCCAATGCGAGGGAGAGGAAACTGAAGCTTTCTTT.